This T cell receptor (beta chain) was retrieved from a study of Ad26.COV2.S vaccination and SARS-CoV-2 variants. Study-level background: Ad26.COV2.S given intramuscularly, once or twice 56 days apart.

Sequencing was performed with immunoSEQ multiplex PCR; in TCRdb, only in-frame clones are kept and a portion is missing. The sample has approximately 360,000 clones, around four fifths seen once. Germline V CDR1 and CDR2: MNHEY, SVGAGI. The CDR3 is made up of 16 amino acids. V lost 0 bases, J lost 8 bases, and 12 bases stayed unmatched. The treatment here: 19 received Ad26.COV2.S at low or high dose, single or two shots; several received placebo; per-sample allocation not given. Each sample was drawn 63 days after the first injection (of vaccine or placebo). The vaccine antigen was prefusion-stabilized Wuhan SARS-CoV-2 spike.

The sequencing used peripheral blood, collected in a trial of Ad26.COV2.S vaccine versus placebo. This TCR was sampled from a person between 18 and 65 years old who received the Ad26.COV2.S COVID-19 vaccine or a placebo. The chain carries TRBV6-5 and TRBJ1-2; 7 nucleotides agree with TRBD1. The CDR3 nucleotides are TGTGCCAGCAGTTACTCGAAAACAGGGGATTTGGGAGGCTACACCTTC. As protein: CASSYSKTGDLGGYTF.